This entry lists 4 T cell receptor beta chains sequenced from one sample in a study of blood T cell repertoires in COVID-19. Data came from immunoSEQ multiplex PCR; TCRdb stores just in-frame clones and leaves some out. The sample includes a few hundred thousand clones, over 85% of them seen just once. The sequenced material came from PBMCs or T cells enriched from blood (not recorded which). These TCRs come from a woman under 40 who had recovered from COVID-19.

J is TRBJ1-1 and V is TRBV6-5; D remains unclear. The CDR3 loop spans 13 amino acids. Germline V gives CDR1 MNHEY, CDR2 SVGAGI. V gave up 2 bases and J gave up 5 bases, with 9 bases separating them. The CDR3 region is CASSYREDTEAFF. As DNA, the CDR3 is TGTGCCAGCAGTTACAGGGAGGATACTGAAGCTTTCTTT.

The rearrangement uses TRBV19 and TRBJ1-4; tentatively, D is TRBD1 (5 bases). V shed 6 bases and J shed 7 bases, with 15 bases lying between them. From germline, CDR1 is LNHDA and CDR2 SQIVND (reference sequence). The CDR3 length is 14 residues. The CDR3 DNA follows: TGTGCCAGTAGCGCCCAGGCGGGGGGTGAAAAACTGTTTTTT. As protein: CASSAQAGGEKLFF.

V usage is TRBV27 and J usage is TRBJ2-1; 15 bases are a match to TRBD2. CDR1 is MNHEY and CDR2 is SMNVEV in the germline V gene (reference sequence). V was pared by 7 bases and J by 6 bases, with 4 bases of the junction left unmatched. This CDR3 is built from 15 residues. The CDR3 is CASTRTSGRANEQFF. The CDR3 DNA sequence: TGTGCCAGCACAAGGACTAGCGGGAGGGCCAATGAGCAGTTCTTC.

V and J are TRBV30 and TRBJ2-3; maybe TRBD2 (6 bases). The V end was cut by 2 bases, the J end by 0 bases, with 15 bases between. The CDR3 has 16 amino acids. Germline CDR1 is GTSNPN and CDR2 is SVGIG (reference sequence). DNA of the CDR3: TGTGCCTGGAGTATCGGGACTGTAGCTAGCACAGATACGCAGTATTTT. It translates to CAWSIGTVASTDTQYF.